Listed here are 20 T cell receptor beta chains from one sample, sequenced in a study of regulatory T cells in long-lasting Graves disease. According to the study, TCR beta libraries were built with iRepertoire HTBI primers and CDR3-region Arm-PCR. TCRdb ran MiXCR on the multiplex PCR reads and lists one entry per CDR3 protein. The sample shows about 540,000 distinct CDR3 sequences, less than 15% of them seen only once. Time point of the sample: newly diagnosed GD, antithyroid drugs for less than 3 months. The TCR library was prepared using RNA isolated from PBMCs. These sequences were also reported in another study, on T cells in Graves' hyperthyroidism and ophthalmopathy.

The material was peripheral blood mononuclear cells (PBMCs), obtained at new diagnosis, from a patient treated with antithyroid drugs. Receptors originate from a man aged 25 to 45 with Graves disease.

Ten or more counts support this clonotype. V usage is TRBV20-1 and J usage is TRBJ1-2; the D gene is possibly TRBD1 (5 bases). The CDR3 runs 13 residues. Germline CDR1 reads DFQATT; CDR2 reads SNEGSKA (reference sequence). Trimming left V 0 bases short and J 8 bases short, with 13 bases between. Here the CDR3 reads CSARDRAGRGYTF. As DNA, the CDR3 is TGCAGTGCTAGAGATAGGGCAGGGCGCGGCTACACCTTC.

Only one count was recorded for this clonotype. The CDR3 region has the DNA TGTGCCAGCAGCTTAGTCGGCGTGCGACTAGCGGGAGGCTCAGATACGCAGTATTTT. This encodes CASSLVGVRLAGGSDTQYF. The chain joins TRBV7-9 to TRBJ2-3; TRBD2 matches at 13 bases. Germline V CDR1 and CDR2: SEHNR, FQNEAQ (reference sequence). J lost 4 bases, V lost 1 base, and 11 bases had no gene match. CDR3 length equals 19 residues.

This clonotype was counted ten times or more. This chain uses TRBV12-3 or TRBV12-4 with TRBJ1-5; D is unresolved. CDR3 size: 14 residues. Trimming cost V 6 bases and J 3 bases, with 12 bases left between them. CDR3: CASSPLRSNQPQHF. CDR3 in DNA: TGTGCCAGCAGCCCCCTCAGGTCCAATCAGCCCCAGCATTTT.

This clonotype showed up many times. For the CDR3, the DNA is TGTGCCAGCAGTCCCCAGCCCTCAGGCTACGAGCAGTACTTC. It encodes CASSPQPSGYEQYF. V gene TRBV27 combines with J gene TRBJ2-7; D not resolved. Germline V CDR1 and CDR2: MNHEY, SMNVEV (reference sequence). The CDR3 has 14 residues. The V gene lost 5 bases and the J gene lost 3 bases, with 14 bases spanning the gap.

In the case of this clonotype: A much bigger clone sits one base away, suggesting this may be a read error. The rearrangement links TRBV12-3 or TRBV12-4 to TRBJ2-4; the D gene is possibly TRBD1 (5 bases). The end of the DNA aligns better with TRBJ2-1, so the J call may be wrong. The CDR3 spans 12 residues. The CDR3 DNA reads TGTGCCAGCAGTTCGCAGGGTGTTGGGCAGTTCTTC. It specifies CASSSQGVGQFF.

This clonotype was observed a few times. The rearrangement uses TRBV13 and TRBJ2-1, with no clear D. V lost 7 bases and J 7 bases, leaving 11 bases between the germline ends. The CDR3 sequence is 12 residues long. Germline values: CDR1 PRHDT, CDR2 FYEKMQ (reference sequence). The CDR3 protein is CASTKAPNEQFF. The DNA for the CDR3 is TGTGCCAGCACCAAAGCCCCAAATGAGCAGTTCTTC. The whole variable domain, remainder taken from reference TRBV13 and TRBJ2-1, is AAGVIQSPRHLIKEKRETATLKCYPIPRHDTVYWYQQGPGQDPQFLISFYEKMQSDKGSIPDRFSAQQFSDYHSELNMSSLELGDSALYFCASTKAPNEQFFGPGTRLTVL.

This chain uses TRBV3-1 with TRBJ2-3, with 16 bases matching TRBD2. V shed 3 bases and J 4 bases; nucleotides not matched to a gene: 10. CDR1 and CDR2 (germline): LGHDT, YNNKEL (reference sequence). The CDR3 spans 19 residues. This CDR3 is CASSHLGTSGRAGSDTQYF. In DNA form, the CDR3 reads TGTGCCAGCAGCCACCTGGGGACTAGCGGGAGGGCCGGGTCAGATACGCAGTATTTT.

This clonotype has at least ten counts. This sequence joins TRBV27 and TRBJ2-3; D uncertain. The germline V gene encodes CDR1 MNHEY and CDR2 SMNVEV (reference sequence). Deletions cut 3 bases from V and 6 bases from J, with 10 bases between. This CDR3 comprises 13 residues. CDR3 in amino acids: CASSLAVGDTQYF. The CDR3 DNA is TGTGCCAGCAGTTTGGCGGTGGGTGATACGCAGTATTTT.

The V gene is TRBV5-1, the J gene TRBJ2-7; 8 bases align to TRBD2. Germline V gene lookup returns CDR1 SGHRS and CDR2 YFSETQ. Trimming at V came to 3 bases and at J to 6 bases, leaving 5 bases not matched to a gene. The length of the CDR3 is 13 residues. The CDR3 region is CASSSMAGGEQYF. The DNA for the CDR3 is TGCGCCAGCAGCTCCATGGCGGGGGGCGAGCAGTACTTC.

This clonotype was counted a few times. J is TRBJ2-7 and V is TRBV27, with 8 bases matching TRBD1. With V trimmed by 2 bases and J by 1 base, 7 bases remained unmatched. Germline V gene data show CDR1 as MNHEY and CDR2 as SMNVEV (reference sequence). CDR3 size: 16 residues. CDR3 sequence reads: CASSLRWTGSSYEQYF. CDR3 nucleotides: TGTGCCAGCAGTTTAAGATGGACAGGGAGTTCCTACGAGCAGTACTTC.

The chain uses TRBV29-1 and TRBJ2-2; D call uncertain. The germline V gene has CDR1 SQVTM and CDR2 ANQGSEA. V was cut by 8 bases and J by 4 bases, with 11 bases left in between. The length of the CDR3 is 12 residues. The CDR3 DNA follows: TGCAGCCCTGTAAGGCGCACCGGGGAGCTGTTTTTT. Translation gives CSPVRRTGELFF.

This clonotype was picked up a small number of times. This chain links TRBV14 with TRBJ2-2; no reliable D call. This CDR3 contains 14 residues. CDR1 is SGHDN and CDR2 is FVKESK in the germline V gene. Trimming removed 2 bases from V and 6 bases from J, with 10 bases in between. The CDR3 loop reads CASSQKYPAGELFF. DNA for the CDR3: TGTGCCAGCAGCCAAAAATACCCCGCCGGGGAGCTGTTTTTT.

The sample holds many counts of this clonotype. The gene calls are TRBV12-3 or TRBV12-4 and TRBJ2-1, with 15 bases aligning to TRBD2. CDR3 size: 16 residues. V gave up 5 bases and J gave up 8 bases; unmatched junction bases: 7. CDR3 nucleotides: TGTGCCAGCAGTCCGGTGGGACTAGCGGGAGGCCATGAGCAGTTCTTC. Translating gives CASSPVGLAGGHEQFF.

This clonotype was detected many times. The V gene is TRBV27, the J gene TRBJ1-1; D might be TRBD1 (5 bases). Trimming took off 0 bases at V and 1 base at J, with 6 bases between the two ends. CDR1 and CDR2 from the germline V gene are MNHEY and SMNVEV (reference sequence). This CDR3 comprises 14 residues. For the CDR3, the DNA is TGTGCCAGCAGTTTATCCAGGGCGAACACTGAAGCTTTCTTT. The encoded protein is CASSLSRANTEAFF.

The table lists this clonotype with many counts. The chain carries TRBV20-1 and TRBJ2-7; the D gene could be TRBD1 or TRBD2 (5 bases each). V was cut by 6 bases and J by 2 bases, with 11 bases left in between. Germline V gives CDR1 DFQATT, CDR2 SNEGSKA (reference sequence). The CDR3 contains 12 residues. Written as DNA, the CDR3 is TGCAGTGCCCCCGGGGACGCCTACGAGCAGTACTTC. Translating gives CSAPGDAYEQYF.

The chain carries TRBV5-4 and TRBJ2-1, with a tentative D call TRBD1 (6 bases). CDR3 length equals 15 residues. With 4 bases removed from V and 6 bases from J, the gap between germline ends came to 17 bases. The V gene's germline CDR1 is SGHNT and CDR2 YYREEE (reference sequence). DNA for the CDR3: TGTGCCAGCAGCCGGCGGCCAGGGGAAGGCAATGAGCAGTTCTTC. It is translated as CASSRRPGEGNEQFF.

This clonotype showed up many times. V is TRBV11-3 and J is TRBJ2-5; the match to TRBD1 covers 7 bases. Unmatched junction bases numbered 7, after V lost 5 bases and J lost 1 base. The CDR3 is 15 amino acids. Per the germline V gene, CDR1 is SGHNT and CDR2 is YENEEA. This CDR3 is CASSEGQWAQETQYF. CDR3 DNA: TGTGCCAGCAGCGAGGGACAGTGGGCCCAAGAGACCCAGTACTTC. The full variable domain, its missing parts supplied by reference TRBV11-3 and TRBJ2-5, is EAGVVQSPRYKIIEKKQPVAFWCNPISGHNTLYWYLQNLGQGPELLIRYENEEAVDDSQLPKDRFSAERLKGVDSTLKIQPAELGDSAVYLCASSEGQWAQETQYFGPGTRLLVL.

This clonotype was counted at least ten times. The chain links TRBV28 to TRBJ2-6; TRBD1 aligns across 10 bases. J gave up 2 bases and V 8 bases, and 6 bases lay outside the gene matches. Germline lookup yields CDR1 MDHEN and CDR2 SYDVKM. This CDR3 contains 16 residues. The DNA for the CDR3 is TGTGCCAGCGAAGGGACAGGGGTGGCTGGGGCCAACGTCCTGACTTTC. Amino acids: CASEGTGVAGANVLTF.

This clonotype came up a few times. The chain couples TRBV20-1 to TRBJ1-1; D is uncertain. Germline V gene lookup returns CDR1 DFQATT and CDR2 SNEGSKA (reference sequence). The V end lost 1 base, the J end lost 1 base, and 10 bases lay between the germline ends. The CDR3 extends over 14 amino acids. The CDR3 bases are TGCAGTGCTAGAGCCTCCCGGGGGAACACTGAAGCTTTCTTT. Translating it yields CSARASRGNTEAFF.

This clonotype was counted at least ten times. The chain joins TRBV6-1 to TRBJ1-2; D ambiguous. CDR1 is MNHNS and CDR2 is SASEGT in the germline V gene. The CDR3 spans 16 residues. V was clipped by 2 bases and J by 4 bases, with 17 bases between them. The CDR3 protein is CASSERRTMKSYGYTF. The CDR3 DNA follows: TGTGCCAGCAGTGAACGGCGAACGATGAAGAGCTATGGCTACACCTTC.